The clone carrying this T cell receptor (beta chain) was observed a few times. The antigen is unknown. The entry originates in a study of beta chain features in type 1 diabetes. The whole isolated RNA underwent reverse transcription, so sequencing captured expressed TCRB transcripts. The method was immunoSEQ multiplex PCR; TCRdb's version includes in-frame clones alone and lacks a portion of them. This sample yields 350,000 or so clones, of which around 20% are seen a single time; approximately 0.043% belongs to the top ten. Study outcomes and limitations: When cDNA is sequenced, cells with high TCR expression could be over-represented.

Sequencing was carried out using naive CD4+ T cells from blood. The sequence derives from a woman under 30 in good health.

CDR3 region: CAWSETSGTDTQYF. As DNA, the CDR3 is TGTGCCTGGAGTGAGACTAGCGGCACAGATACGCAGTATTTT. This chain uses TRBV30 with TRBJ2-3; 8 bases align to TRBD2. Germline CDR1 reads GTSNPN; CDR2 reads SVGIG (reference sequence). The CDR3 length is 14 residues. V was clipped by 1 base and J by 1 base; unmatched bases: 1.